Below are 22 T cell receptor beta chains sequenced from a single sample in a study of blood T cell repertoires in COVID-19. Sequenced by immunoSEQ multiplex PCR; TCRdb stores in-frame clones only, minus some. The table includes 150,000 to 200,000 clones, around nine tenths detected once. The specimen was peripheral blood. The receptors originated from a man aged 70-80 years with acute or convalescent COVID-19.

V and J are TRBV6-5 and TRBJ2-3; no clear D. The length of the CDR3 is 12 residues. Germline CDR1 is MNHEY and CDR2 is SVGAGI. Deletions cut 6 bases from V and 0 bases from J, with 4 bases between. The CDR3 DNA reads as TGTGCCAGCAGGGAGAGCACAGATACGCAGTATTTT. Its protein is CASRESTDTQYF.

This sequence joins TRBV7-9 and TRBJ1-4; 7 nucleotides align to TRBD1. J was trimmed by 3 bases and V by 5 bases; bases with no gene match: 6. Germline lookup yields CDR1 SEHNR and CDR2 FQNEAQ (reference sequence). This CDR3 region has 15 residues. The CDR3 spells CASSQSTGPNEKLFF. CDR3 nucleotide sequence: TGTGCCAGCAGCCAATCGACAGGGCCTAATGAAAAACTGTTTTTT.

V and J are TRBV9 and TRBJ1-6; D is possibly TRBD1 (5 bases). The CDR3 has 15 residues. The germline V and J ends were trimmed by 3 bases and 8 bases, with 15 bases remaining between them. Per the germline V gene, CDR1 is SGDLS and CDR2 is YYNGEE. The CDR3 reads CASSDPAGWDSPLHF. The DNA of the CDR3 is TGTGCCAGCAGCGATCCCGCAGGGTGGGATTCACCCCTCCACTTT.

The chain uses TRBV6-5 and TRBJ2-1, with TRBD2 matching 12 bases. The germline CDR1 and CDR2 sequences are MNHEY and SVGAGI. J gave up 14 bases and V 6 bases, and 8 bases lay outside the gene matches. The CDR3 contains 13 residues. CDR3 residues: CASRQTSGRREFF. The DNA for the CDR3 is TGTGCCAGCAGACAAACTAGCGGGAGGAGAGAGTTCTTC.

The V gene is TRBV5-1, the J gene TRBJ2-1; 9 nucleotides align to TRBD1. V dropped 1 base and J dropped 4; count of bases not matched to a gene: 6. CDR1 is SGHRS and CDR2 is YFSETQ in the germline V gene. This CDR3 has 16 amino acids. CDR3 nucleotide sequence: TGCGCCAGCAGCTTGAACCCGGGACAGGGTTACAATGAGCAGTTCTTC. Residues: CASSLNPGQGYNEQFF.

CDR3 region: CASSQGAPGYTF. CDR3 nucleotide sequence: TGTGCCAGCAGCCAGGGGGCGCCGGGCTACACCTTC. This chain links TRBV5-6 with TRBJ1-2; 8 bases line up with TRBD1. The germline V gene encodes CDR1 SGHDT and CDR2 YYEEEE. The CDR3 is made up of 12 amino acids. The V gene end was trimmed by 4 bases and the J gene end by 8 bases; junction bases not matched to a gene: 4.

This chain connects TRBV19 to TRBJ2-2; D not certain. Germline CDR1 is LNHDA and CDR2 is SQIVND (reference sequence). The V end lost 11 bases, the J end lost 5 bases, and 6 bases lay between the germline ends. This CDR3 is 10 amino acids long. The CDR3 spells CAETTGELFF. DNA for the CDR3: TGTGCCGAAACTACCGGGGAGCTGTTTTTT.

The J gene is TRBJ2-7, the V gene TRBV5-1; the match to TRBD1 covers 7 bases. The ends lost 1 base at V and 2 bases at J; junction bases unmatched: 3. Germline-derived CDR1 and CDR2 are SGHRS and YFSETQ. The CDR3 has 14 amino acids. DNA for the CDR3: TGCGCCAGCAGCTTGCTGCAGGGGGCCTACGAGCAGTACTTC. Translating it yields CASSLLQGAYEQYF.

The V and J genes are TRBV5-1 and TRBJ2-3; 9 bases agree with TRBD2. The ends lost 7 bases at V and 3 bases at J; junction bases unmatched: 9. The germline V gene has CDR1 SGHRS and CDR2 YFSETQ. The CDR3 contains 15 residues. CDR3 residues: CASGGGLAITDTQYF. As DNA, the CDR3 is TGCGCCAGCGGTGGTGGACTAGCGATTACAGATACGCAGTATTTT.

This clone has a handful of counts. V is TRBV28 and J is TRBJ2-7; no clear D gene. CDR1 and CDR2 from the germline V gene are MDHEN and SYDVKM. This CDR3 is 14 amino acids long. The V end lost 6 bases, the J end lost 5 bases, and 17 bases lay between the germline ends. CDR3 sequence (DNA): TGTGCCAGCAGAAAAGCTCCCCAGGAAAACGAGCAGTACTTC. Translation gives CASRKAPQENEQYF. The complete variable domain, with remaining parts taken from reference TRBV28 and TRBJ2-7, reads DVKVTQSSRYLVKRTGEKVFLECVQDMDHENMFWYRQDPGLGLRLIYFSYDVKMKEKGDIPEGYSVSREKKERFSLILESASTNQTSMYLCASRKAPQENEQYFGPGTRLTVT.

CDR3 sequence reads: CASSQDQGRGQPQHF. CDR3 nucleotide sequence: TGTGCCAGCAGCCAAGATCAAGGCAGAGGTCAGCCCCAGCATTTT. The V call is TRBV3-1 (or the pseudogene TRBV3-2), the J call TRBJ1-5; D unresolved. CDR1 LGHDT and CDR2 YNNKEL come from the germline V gene (reference sequence). CDR3 size: 15 residues. The V end was cut by 0 bases, the J end by 6 bases, with 12 bases between.

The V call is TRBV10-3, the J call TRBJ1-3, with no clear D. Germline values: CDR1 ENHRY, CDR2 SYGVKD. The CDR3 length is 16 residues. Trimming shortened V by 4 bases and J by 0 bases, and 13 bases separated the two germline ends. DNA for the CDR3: TGTGCCATCAGTGTTGGCAGGTCAGGCTCTGGAAACACCATATATTTT. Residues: CAISVGRSGSGNTIYF.

The CDR3 nucleotides read TGTGCCAGCAGACAGGCCCCCTACGAGCAGTACTTC. Protein product: CASRQAPYEQYF. V is TRBV19 and J is TRBJ2-7; tentatively, D is TRBD1 (6 bases). V was trimmed by 9 bases and J by 2 bases, leaving 11 bases between them. Looked up from germline, CDR1 is LNHDA and CDR2 is SQIVND (reference sequence). This CDR3 has 12 amino acids.

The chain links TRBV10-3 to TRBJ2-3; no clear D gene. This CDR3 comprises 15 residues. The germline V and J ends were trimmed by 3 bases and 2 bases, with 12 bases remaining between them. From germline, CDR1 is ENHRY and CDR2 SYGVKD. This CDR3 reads CAISDRDSHTDTQYF. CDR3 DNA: TGTGCCATCAGTGATCGAGACTCACACACAGATACGCAGTATTTT.

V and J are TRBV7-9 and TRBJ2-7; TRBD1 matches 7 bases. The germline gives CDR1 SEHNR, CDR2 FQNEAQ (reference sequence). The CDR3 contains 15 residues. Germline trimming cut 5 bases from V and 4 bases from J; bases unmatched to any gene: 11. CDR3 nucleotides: TGTGCCAGCAGCCGAGCCGACAGGGAGCAATACGAGCAGTACTTC. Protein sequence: CASSRADREQYEQYF.

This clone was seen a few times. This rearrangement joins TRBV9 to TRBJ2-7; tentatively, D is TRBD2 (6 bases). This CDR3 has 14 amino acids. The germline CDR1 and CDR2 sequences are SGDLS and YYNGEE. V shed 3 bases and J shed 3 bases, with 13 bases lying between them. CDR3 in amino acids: CASSAGLTLYEQYF. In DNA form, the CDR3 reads TGTGCCAGCAGCGCGGGACTCACCCTCTACGAGCAGTACTTC. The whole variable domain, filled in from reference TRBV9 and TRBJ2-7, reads DSGVTQTPKHLITATGQRVTLRCSPRSGDLSVYWYQQSLDQGLQFLIQYYNGEERAKGNILERFSAQQFPDLHSELNLSSLELGDSALYFCASSAGLTLYEQYFGPGTRLTVT.

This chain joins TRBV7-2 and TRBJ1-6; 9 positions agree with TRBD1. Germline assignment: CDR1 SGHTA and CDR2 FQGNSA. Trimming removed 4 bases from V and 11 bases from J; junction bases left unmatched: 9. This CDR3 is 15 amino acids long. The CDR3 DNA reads TGTGCCAGCAGCTCGATACAGGGGGCTCGGACACCCCTCCACTTT. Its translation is CASSSIQGARTPLHF.

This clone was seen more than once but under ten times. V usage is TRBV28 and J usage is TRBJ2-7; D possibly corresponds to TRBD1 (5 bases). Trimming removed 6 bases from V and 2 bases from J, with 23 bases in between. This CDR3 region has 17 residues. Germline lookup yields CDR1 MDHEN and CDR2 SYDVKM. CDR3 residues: CASSQNLMGQRTYEQYF. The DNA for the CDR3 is TGTGCCAGCAGCCAAAATCTGATGGGGCAGAGGACCTACGAGCAGTACTTC.

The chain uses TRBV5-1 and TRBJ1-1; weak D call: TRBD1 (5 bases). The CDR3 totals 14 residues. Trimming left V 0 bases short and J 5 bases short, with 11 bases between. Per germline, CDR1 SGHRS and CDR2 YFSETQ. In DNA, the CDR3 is TGCGCCAGCAGCTTGGCCGACAGAGGAACTGAAGCTTTCTTT. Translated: CASSLADRGTEAFF.

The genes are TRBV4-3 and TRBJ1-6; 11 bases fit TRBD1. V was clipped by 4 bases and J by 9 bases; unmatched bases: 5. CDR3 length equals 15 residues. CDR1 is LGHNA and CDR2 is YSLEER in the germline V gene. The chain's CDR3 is CASSPLGTGGSPLHF. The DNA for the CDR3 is TGCGCCAGCAGCCCCCTCGGGACAGGGGGTTCACCCCTCCACTTT.

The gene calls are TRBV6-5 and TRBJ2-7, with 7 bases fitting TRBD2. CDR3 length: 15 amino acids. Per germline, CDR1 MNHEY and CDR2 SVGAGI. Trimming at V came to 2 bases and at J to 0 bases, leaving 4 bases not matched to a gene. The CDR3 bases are TGTGCCAGCAGTTACGGGGCTAGCGGCTCCTACGAGCAGTACTTC. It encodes CASSYGASGSYEQYF.

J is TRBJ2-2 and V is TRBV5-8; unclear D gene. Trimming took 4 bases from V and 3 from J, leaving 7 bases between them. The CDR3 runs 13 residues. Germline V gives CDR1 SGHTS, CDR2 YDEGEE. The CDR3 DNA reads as TGTGCCAGCAGCAAGACTTACACCGGGGAGCTGTTTTTT. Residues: CASSKTYTGELFF.